Detailed here is one TCR beta chain. Its specificity is not known. This entry is derived from a study of radiation and T cells in renal cell carcinoma. Findings and caveats of the study: From baseline, blood top tumor clonotypes peaked at 2 weeks post-radiation.

Repertoires were generated with immunoSEQ multiplex PCR, while TCRdb's copy carries only in-frame clones and drops some. The top ten clones hold 2.5% to 3.5% of a sample with 95,000 to 150,000 clones, about four fifths of them seen once. Time point specified: baseline pretreatment blood. The treatment denotes: 15 Gy SBRT to primary tumor, nephrectomy 4 weeks later. This CDR3 region has 14 residues. CDR1 is SGHTA, CDR2 FQGNSA, per germline. Losses at the gene ends were 3 bases for V and 7 bases for J; bases not matched to a gene: 4. The receptor was isolated from a woman aged 60-75 years with renal cell carcinoma. The material sequenced was blood, taken from a patient whose treatment included radiotherapy and nephrectomy. The chain is built from TRBV7-2 and TRBJ2-2; 8 positions agree with TRBD1. The CDR3 nucleotides read TGTGCCAGCAGCTTGAGGGACAGGTTCGGGGAGCTGTTTTTT. Translating it yields CASSLRDRFGELFF.